Following are 10 T cell receptor beta chains from one sample sequenced in a study of T cells after yellow fever vaccination. TCRdb called the 5' RACE reads again in MiXCR, with one record for every CDR3 protein. Of fewer than 100,000 distinct CDR3 sequences listed, about 6% were seen once; the top ten hold roughly 41%. The specimen was CD8+ T cells sorted from PBMCs, collected 10 days after the yellow fever booster vaccination. Every receptor here comes from a man aged 18 to 30 who received the YFV17D yellow fever vaccine.

This clonotype was detected only a few times. V is TRBV29-1 and J is TRBJ2-5, with TRBD1 matching 7 bases. In germline, CDR1 is SQVTM, CDR2 ANQGSEA. CDR3 length: 12 residues. Germline trimming cut 5 bases from V and 2 bases from J; bases unmatched to any gene: 2. The CDR3 loop is CSVPGQQETQYF. Here the CDR3 DNA reads TGCAGCGTTCCGGGACAGCAAGAGACCCAGTACTTC.

This clonotype was found a few times. The rearrangement links TRBV6-2 or TRBV6-3 to TRBJ1-4; the D gene is possibly TRBD1 (6 bases). The CDR3 loop spans 15 amino acids. The germline CDR1 and CDR2 sequences are MNHEY and SVGEGT. V lost 6 bases and J lost 6, with 17 bases in between. The CDR3 region has the DNA TGTGCCAGCAGCCCTCGACAGGTGACGGATGAAAAACTGTTTTTT. Amino acid sequence: CASSPRQVTDEKLFF.

This clonotype has a count of ten or more. The genes are TRBV29-1 and TRBJ2-3; TRBD2 aligns across 13 bases. Germline V gene lookup returns CDR1 SQVTM and CDR2 ANQGSEA. Trimming took 5 bases from V and 1 from J; bases not matched to a gene: 12. The CDR3 covers 18 residues. This chain's CDR3 is CSVTGLAGDYHRTDTQYF. The CDR3 nucleotides are TGCAGCGTTACTGGACTAGCGGGGGACTACCATCGCACAGATACGCAGTATTTT.

V is TRBV5-6 and J is TRBJ1-1; D remains unclear. CDR3 size: 17 residues. Germline V gene data show CDR1 as SGHDT and CDR2 as YYEEEE. Trimming removed 0 bases from V and 6 bases from J, with 21 bases in between. The CDR3, as DNA: TGTGCCAGCAGCTTGGCCATGGCAGGCCGGGTGTCTGCTGAAGCTTTCTTT. Translating it yields CASSLAMAGRVSAEAFF. Supplemented by reference TRBV5-6 and TRBJ1-1, the full variable domain reads DAGVTQSPTHLIKTRGQQVTLRCSPKSGHDTVSWYQQALGQGPQFIFQYYEEEERQRGNFPDRFSGHQFPNYSSELNVNALLLGDSALYLCASSLAMAGRVSAEAFFGQGTRLTVV.

This clonotype was recorded at least ten times. The V gene is TRBV29-1, the J gene TRBJ2-5; D is unresolved. The germline CDR1 and CDR2 sequences are SQVTM and ANQGSEA. Deletions cut 3 bases from V and 2 bases from J, with 13 bases between. The CDR3 spans 14 residues. The CDR3 nucleotides read TGCAGCGTTGACCGCCCCGGGCTACAAGAGACCCAGTACTTC. Its protein is CSVDRPGLQETQYF.

This clonotype was observed a few times. The rearrangement links TRBV18 to TRBJ2-7; tentative D call: TRBD1 (8 bases). This CDR3 spans 15 amino acids. The V and J ends lost 6 bases and 2 bases respectively, with 17 bases between them. Germline loops: CDR1 KGHSH, CDR2 LQKENI. CDR3 DNA sequence: TGTGCCAGCTCGCTTACAGGGGGGGGAACCTACGAGCAGTACGTC. Translated, it gives CASSLTGGGTYEQYV.

V gene TRBV6-6 combines with J gene TRBJ2-7; 7 nucleotides align to TRBD1. The V gene's germline CDR1 is MNHNY and CDR2 SVGAGI (reference sequence). The CDR3 is made up of 17 amino acids. The ends lost 2 bases at V and 2 bases at J; junction bases unmatched: 12. The CDR3 reads CASSYTNTGQGAYEQYF. The DNA for the CDR3 is TGTGCCAGCAGTTACACCAACACGGGGCAGGGGGCCTACGAGCAGTACTTC.

The chain joins TRBV19 to TRBJ2-2; D ambiguous. The CDR3 length is 13 residues. The germline V and J ends were trimmed by 3 bases and 1 base, with 3 bases remaining between them. Per the germline V gene, CDR1 is LNHDA and CDR2 is SQIVND (reference sequence). The CDR3 DNA is TGTGCCAGTAGTATCCTGAACACCGGGGAGCTGTTTTTT. Its protein is CASSILNTGELFF.

This clonotype was picked up a small number of times. V usage is TRBV25-1 and J usage is TRBJ1-2; no clear D gene. Germline assignment: CDR1 MGHDK and CDR2 SYGVNS. V was shortened by 5 bases and J by 7 bases, with 11 bases between the two germline ends. The CDR3 has 12 residues. CDR3 loop: CASSPSGGGYTF. The CDR3 bases are TGTGCCAGCAGTCCGTCAGGTGGTGGCTACACCTTC.

This rearrangement joins TRBV5-1 to TRBJ2-7, with TRBD2 matching over 7 bases. Germline loops: CDR1 SGHRS, CDR2 YFSETQ. This CDR3 is 14 amino acids long. The junction had 13 bases not matched to a gene; V was cut back by 8 bases and J by 5 bases. In nucleotides, the CDR3 is TGCGCCAGTCAATCGTGGGGGGGTTCGGACGAGCAGTACTTC. Its translation: CASQSWGGSDEQYF.